The 5 T cell receptor beta chains listed next were all sequenced from one sample in a study of blood T cell repertoires in COVID-19 (dated by TCRdb to about 2020). Libraries were prepared through the immunoSEQ multiplex PCR assay. TCRdb limited this immuneACCESS table to in-frame rearrangements with V and J called. A share of clones is missing; checked studies link under half to unresolved V genes, and the rest is unexplained. This sample comprises around 400,000 clones, over 75% of them detected only once. About 10% of the sample is taken by the ten largest. The sequencing sample was made of peripheral blood. These receptors originate from a woman in her twenties or thirties with COVID-19, enrolled during active disease.

This clone came up a few times. The chain employs TRBV28 and TRBJ1-5; weak D call: TRBD1 (6 bases). V was trimmed by 6 bases and J by 2 bases, leaving 8 bases between them. CDR1 and CDR2 (germline): MDHEN, SYDVKM. The CDR3 is made up of 13 amino acids. CDR3 sequence (DNA): TGTGCCAGCAGGCGACAGGGCAATCAGCCCCAGCATTTT. Translation gives CASRRQGNQPQHF. Drawing the rest from reference TRBV28 and TRBJ1-5, the complete variable domain is DVKVTQSSRYLVKRTGEKVFLECVQDMDHENMFWYRQDPGLGLRLIYFSYDVKMKEKGDIPEGYSVSREKKERFSLILESASTNQTSMYLCASRRQGNQPQHFGDGTRLSIL.

The gene calls are TRBV4-1 and TRBJ2-6; D unresolved. Germline V lookup: CDR1 MGHRA, CDR2 YSYEKL. Trimming took off 4 bases at V and 3 bases at J, with 10 bases between the two ends. The CDR3 has 15 amino acids. The CDR3 nucleotides are TGCGCCAGCAGCCCAGGCCTGGGTGGGGCCAACGTCCTGACTTTC. Its protein product is CASSPGLGGANVLTF.

V and J are TRBV27 and TRBJ2-7, with D maybe TRBD1 (6 bases). Germline CDR1 and CDR2: MNHEY and SMNVEV (reference sequence). V was trimmed by 6 bases and J by 4 bases, leaving 13 bases between them. This CDR3 has 13 residues. CDR3 loop: CASRRQVAYEQYF. DNA for the CDR3: TGTGCCAGCAGAAGACAGGTAGCATACGAGCAGTACTTC.

The J gene is TRBJ2-7, the V gene TRBV12-3 or TRBV12-4; TRBD1 might be the D (5 bases). Trimming removed 6 bases from V and 3 bases from J, with 12 bases in between. The CDR3 totals 13 residues. The CDR3 region is CASRRTGDYEQYF. The DNA of the CDR3 is TGTGCCAGCAGACGAACAGGTGACTACGAGCAGTACTTC.

V usage is TRBV28 and J usage is TRBJ2-7; 10 nucleotides align to TRBD1. With 5 bases clipped from V and 1 base from J, the junction kept 5 bases outside the gene matches. In germline, CDR1 is MDHEN, CDR2 SYDVKM. This CDR3 comprises 15 residues. The CDR3 DNA follows: TGTGCCAGCAGTGAGGACAGGGGGGGGTCCTACGAGCAGTACTTC. Protein sequence: CASSEDRGGSYEQYF. The whole variable domain, remainder taken from reference TRBV28 and TRBJ2-7, is DVKVTQSSRYLVKRTGEKVFLECVQDMDHENMFWYRQDPGLGLRLIYFSYDVKMKEKGDIPEGYSVSREKKERFSLILESASTNQTSMYLCASSEDRGGSYEQYFGPGTRLTVT.